Here is one T cell receptor beta chain with its context. Its matching antigen is unknown. TCRdb's copy holds only in-frame clones and misses some; the assay was immunoSEQ multiplex PCR. The repertoire holds about 22,000 clones, with roughly 81% as singletons. The CDR3 covers 15 residues. Per the germline V gene, CDR1 is SGHTA and CDR2 is FQGNSA. Trimming removed 5 bases from V and 4 bases from J; junction bases left unmatched: 6. This record comes from a study of PD-1 blockade in mismatch repair-deficient tumors. Overall study results and limits: Tumor-resident clones, often undetectable pretreatment in blood, expanded then contracted after pembrolizumab.

TCR sequencing covered a few patients who responded to pembrolizumab. The starting material was peripheral blood, obtained 2 weeks after starting pembrolizumab. The rearrangement joins TRBV7-2 to TRBJ2-4, with 9 bases lining up with TRBD1. The receptor's source is an adult with mismatch repair-deficient cancer. The CDR3 region has the DNA TGTGCCAGCAGCCTGGGGACAGGGTTTAAAAACATTCAGTACTTC. Its protein is CASSLGTGFKNIQYF.